This T cell receptor (beta chain) emerged from a study of blood T cell repertoires in COVID-19. TCRdb's copy holds only in-frame clones and misses some; the assay was immunoSEQ multiplex PCR. In the table there are some 140,000 clones, roughly 80% of which are singletons. The CDR3 is 13 amino acids. V lost 6 bases, J lost 6 bases, and 7 bases stayed unmatched. Germline CDR1 SEHNR, CDR2 FQNEAQ (reference sequence). The chain joins TRBV7-9 to TRBJ1-1; 7 nucleotides match TRBD1. The specimen was peripheral blood. The sequence was obtained from a man aged 55 to 70 with acute or convalescent COVID-19. CDR3 sequence reads: CASRLGQWPEAFF. CDR3 nucleotide sequence: TGTGCCAGCAGATTGGGACAGTGGCCTGAAGCTTTCTTT.